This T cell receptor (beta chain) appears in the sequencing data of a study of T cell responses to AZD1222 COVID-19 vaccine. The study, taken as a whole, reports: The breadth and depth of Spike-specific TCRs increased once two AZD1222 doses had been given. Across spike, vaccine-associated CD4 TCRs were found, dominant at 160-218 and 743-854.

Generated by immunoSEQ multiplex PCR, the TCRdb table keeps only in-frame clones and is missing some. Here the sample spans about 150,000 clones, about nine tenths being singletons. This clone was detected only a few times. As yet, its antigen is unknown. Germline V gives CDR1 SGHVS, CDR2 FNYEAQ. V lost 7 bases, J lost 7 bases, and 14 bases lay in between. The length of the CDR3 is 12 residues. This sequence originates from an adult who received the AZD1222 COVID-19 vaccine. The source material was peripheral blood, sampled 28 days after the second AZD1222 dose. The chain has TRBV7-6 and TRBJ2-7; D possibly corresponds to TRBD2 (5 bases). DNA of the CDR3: TGTGCCAGCACCAAGGGAGACACGGAGCAGTACTTC. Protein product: CASTKGDTEQYF.